This T cell receptor (beta chain) originates from a study of OX40 agonist ivuxolimab in advanced cancers. Turning to the study itself: Patients got intravenous ivuxolimab at 0.01 to 10 mg/kg every 2 weeks. Earlier anti-PD-1, anti-PD-L1 or anti-CTLA-4 therapy was permitted; around 40% had received some.

The V gene lost 0 bases and the J gene lost 2 bases, with 5 bases spanning the gap. The germline CDR1 and CDR2 sequences are MNHEY and SVGAGI. The CDR3 is 14 amino acids. Patients who had autoimmune disease history or got systemic immunosuppression were left out. Study results and limitations: It was not determined which antigens were specifically recognized by the peripheral T cells that had undergone clonal expansion.

Only in-frame clones appear in the TCRdb table, and some are missing; sequencing was by immunoSEQ multiplex PCR. The sample lists about 31,000 clones, over 80% seen once, with about 4.5% in the top ten. Worth noting for this clone: Antigen unknown.

The clonotype originates from an adult with an advanced solid tumor such as melanoma, head and neck, liver or kidney cancer. V is TRBV6-5 and J is TRBJ1-5, with a tentative D call TRBD1 (5 bases). The sequenced sample was CD4+ or CD8+ T cells sorted from blood, obtained in a trial of the OX40 agonist ivuxolimab. This CDR3 is CASSYSQGNQPQHF. CDR3 nucleotide sequence: TGTGCCAGCAGTTACTCACAGGGCAATCAGCCCCAGCATTTT.